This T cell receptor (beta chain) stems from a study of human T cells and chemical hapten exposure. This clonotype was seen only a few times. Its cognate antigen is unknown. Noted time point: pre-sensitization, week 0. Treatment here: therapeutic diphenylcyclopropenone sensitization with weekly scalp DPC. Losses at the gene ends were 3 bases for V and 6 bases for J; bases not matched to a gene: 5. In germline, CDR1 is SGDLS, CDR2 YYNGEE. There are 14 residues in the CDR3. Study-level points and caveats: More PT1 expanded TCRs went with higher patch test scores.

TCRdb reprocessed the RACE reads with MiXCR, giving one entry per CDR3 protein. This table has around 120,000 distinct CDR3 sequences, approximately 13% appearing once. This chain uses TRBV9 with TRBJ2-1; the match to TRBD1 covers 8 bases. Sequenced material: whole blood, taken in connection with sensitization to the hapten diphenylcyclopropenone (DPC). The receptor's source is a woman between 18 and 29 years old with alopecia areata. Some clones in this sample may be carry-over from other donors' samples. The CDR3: CASSASTGVNEQFF. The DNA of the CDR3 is TGTGCCAGCAGCGCCTCGACAGGGGTCAATGAGCAGTTCTTC.